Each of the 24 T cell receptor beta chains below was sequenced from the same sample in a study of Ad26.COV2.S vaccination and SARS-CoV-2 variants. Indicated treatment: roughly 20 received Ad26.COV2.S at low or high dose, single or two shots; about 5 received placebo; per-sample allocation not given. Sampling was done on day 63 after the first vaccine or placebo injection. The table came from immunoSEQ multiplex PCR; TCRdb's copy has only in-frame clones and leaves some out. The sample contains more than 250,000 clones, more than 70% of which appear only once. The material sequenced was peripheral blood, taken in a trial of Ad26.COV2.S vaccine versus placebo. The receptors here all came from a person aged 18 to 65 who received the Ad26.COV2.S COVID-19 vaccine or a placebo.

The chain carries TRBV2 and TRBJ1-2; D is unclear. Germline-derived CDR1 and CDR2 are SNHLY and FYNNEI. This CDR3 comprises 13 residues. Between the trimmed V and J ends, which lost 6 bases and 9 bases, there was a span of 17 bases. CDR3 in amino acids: CASRTEVNNRYTF. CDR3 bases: TGTGCCAGCAGGACTGAAGTGAACAATCGCTACACCTTC.

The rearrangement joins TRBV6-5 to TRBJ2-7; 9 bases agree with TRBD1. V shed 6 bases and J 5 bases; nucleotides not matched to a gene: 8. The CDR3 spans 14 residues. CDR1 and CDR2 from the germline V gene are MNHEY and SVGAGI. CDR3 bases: TGTGCCAGCAGCAGATGGGACAGGGCTAACGAGCAGTACTTC. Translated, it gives CASSRWDRANEQYF.

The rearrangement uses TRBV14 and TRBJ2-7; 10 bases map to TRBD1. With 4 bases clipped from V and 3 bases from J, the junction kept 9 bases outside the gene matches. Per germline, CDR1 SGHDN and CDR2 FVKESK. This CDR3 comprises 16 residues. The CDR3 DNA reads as TGTGCCAGCAGCCGGTCATCCGGGACAGGGGACTACGAGCAGTACTTC. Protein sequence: CASSRSSGTGDYEQYF.

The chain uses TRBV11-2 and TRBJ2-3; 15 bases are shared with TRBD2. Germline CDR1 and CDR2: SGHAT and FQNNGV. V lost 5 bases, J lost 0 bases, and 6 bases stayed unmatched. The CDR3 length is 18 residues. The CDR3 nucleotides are TGTGCCAGCAGCCTGGGACTAGCGGGAGGTGGTAGCACAGATACGCAGTATTTT. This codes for CASSLGLAGGGSTDTQYF.

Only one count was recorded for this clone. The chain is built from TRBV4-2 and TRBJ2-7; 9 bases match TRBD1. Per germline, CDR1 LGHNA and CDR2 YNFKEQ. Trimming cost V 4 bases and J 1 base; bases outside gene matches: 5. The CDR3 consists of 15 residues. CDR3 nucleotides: TGTGCCAGCAGCCGGGGACAGGGAGGGTCCTACGAGCAGTACTTC. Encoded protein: CASSRGQGGSYEQYF.

In nucleotides, the CDR3 is TGTGCCAGCGCACCAGGGACAACTAATGAAAAACTGTTTTTT. This codes for CASAPGTTNEKLFF. The chain recombines TRBV2 with TRBJ1-4; D possibly corresponds to TRBD1 (5 bases). Between the trimmed V and J ends, which lost 8 bases and 0 bases, there was a span of 10 bases. CDR1 SNHLY and CDR2 FYNNEI come from the germline V gene. CDR3 size: 14 residues.

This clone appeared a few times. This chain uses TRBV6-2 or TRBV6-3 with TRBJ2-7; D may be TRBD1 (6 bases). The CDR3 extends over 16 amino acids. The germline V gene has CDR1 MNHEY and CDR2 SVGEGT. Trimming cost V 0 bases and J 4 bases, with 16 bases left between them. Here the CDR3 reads CASSYSFGDTLYEQYF. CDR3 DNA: TGTGCCAGCAGTTACTCGTTCGGGGACACCCTATACGAGCAGTACTTC.

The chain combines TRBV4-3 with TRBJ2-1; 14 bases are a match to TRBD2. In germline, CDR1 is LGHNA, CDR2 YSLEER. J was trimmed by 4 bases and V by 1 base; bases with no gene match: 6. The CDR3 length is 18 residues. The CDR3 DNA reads TGCGCCAGCAGCCAAGCGACTAGCGGGGGGGCAATATACAATGAGCAGTTCTTC. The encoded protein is CASSQATSGGAIYNEQFF.

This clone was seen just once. CDR3 DNA sequence: TGTGCCAGCAGAACCGGGACGGTCGGCAATCAGCCCCAGCATTTT. It specifies CASRTGTVGNQPQHF. J is TRBJ1-5 and V is TRBV2; D may be TRBD1 (5 bases). Trimming shortened V by 6 bases and J by 2 bases, and 14 bases separated the two germline ends. This CDR3 spans 15 amino acids. The germline CDR1 and CDR2 sequences are SNHLY and FYNNEI. Variable domain in full (rest from reference TRBV2 and TRBJ1-5): EPEVTQTPSHQVTQMGQEVILRCVPISNHLYFYWYRQILGQKVEFLVSFYNNEISEKSEIFDDQFSVERPDGSNFTLKIRSTKLEDSAMYFCASRTGTVGNQPQHFGDGTRLSIL.

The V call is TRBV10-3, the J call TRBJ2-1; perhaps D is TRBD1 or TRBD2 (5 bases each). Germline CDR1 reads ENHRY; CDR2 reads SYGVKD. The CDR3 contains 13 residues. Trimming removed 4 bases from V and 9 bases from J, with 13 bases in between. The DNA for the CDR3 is TGTGCCATCAGTGTAGAGGGGTACGGTGAGCAGTTCTTC. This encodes CAISVEGYGEQFF.

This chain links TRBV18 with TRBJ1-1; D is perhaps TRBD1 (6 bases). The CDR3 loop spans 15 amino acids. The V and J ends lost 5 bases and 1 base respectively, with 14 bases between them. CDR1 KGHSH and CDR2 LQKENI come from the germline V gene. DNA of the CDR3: TGTGCCAGCTCATCCAGTGGGGGCGCGAACACTGAAGCTTTCTTT. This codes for CASSSSGGANTEAFF.

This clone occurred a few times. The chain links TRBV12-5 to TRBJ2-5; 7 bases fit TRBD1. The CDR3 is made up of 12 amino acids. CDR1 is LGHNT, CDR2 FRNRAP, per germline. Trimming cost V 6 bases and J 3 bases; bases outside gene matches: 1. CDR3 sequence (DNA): TGTGCTAGTGGGGGGACAGAAGAGACCCAGTACTTC. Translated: CASGGTEETQYF. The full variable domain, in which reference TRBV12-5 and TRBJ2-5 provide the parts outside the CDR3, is DARVTQTPRHKVTEMGQEVTMRCQPILGHNTVFWYRQTMMQGLELLAYFRNRAPLDDSGMPKDRFSAEMPDATLATLKIQPSEPRDSAVYFCASGGTEETQYFGPGTRLLVL.

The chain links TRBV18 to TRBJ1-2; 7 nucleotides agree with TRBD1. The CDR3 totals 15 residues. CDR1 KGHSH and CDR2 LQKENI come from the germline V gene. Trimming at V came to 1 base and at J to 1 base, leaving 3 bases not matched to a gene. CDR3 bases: TGTGCCAGCTCACCACTGACAGGGTTTAACTATGGCTACACCTTC. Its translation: CASSPLTGFNYGYTF.

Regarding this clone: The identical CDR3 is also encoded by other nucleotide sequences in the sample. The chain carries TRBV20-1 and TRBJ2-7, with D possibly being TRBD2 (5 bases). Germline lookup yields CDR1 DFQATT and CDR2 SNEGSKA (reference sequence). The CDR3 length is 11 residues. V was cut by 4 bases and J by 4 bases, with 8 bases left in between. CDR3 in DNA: TGCAGTGCTACTCCGGGGTACGAGCAGTACTTC. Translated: CSATPGYEQYF.

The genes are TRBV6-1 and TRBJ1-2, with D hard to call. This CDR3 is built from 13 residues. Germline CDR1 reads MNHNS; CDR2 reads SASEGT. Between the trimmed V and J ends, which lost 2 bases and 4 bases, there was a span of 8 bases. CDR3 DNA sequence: TGTGCCAGCAGTGAAACCACAGCCTATGGCTACACCTTC. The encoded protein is CASSETTAYGYTF.

CDR3 DNA: TGCGCCAGCAGTAGAGACACCTCCATAACGAACACTGAAGCTTTCTTT. This sequence encodes CASSRDTSITNTEAFF. The rearrangement uses TRBV5-1 and TRBJ1-1; D remains ambiguous. Deletions cut 5 bases from V and 1 base from J, with 18 bases between. This CDR3 is built from 16 residues. Germline lookup yields CDR1 SGHRS and CDR2 YFSETQ.

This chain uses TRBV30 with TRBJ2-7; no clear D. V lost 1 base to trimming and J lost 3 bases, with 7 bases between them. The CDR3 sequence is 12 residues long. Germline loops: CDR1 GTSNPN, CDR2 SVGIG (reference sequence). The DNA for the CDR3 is TGTGCCTGGAGTGCGGGTAGCTACGAGCAGTACTTC. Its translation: CAWSAGSYEQYF.

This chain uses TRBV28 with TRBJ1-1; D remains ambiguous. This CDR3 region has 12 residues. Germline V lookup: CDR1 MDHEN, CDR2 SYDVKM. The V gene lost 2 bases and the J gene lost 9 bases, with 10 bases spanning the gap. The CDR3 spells CASSLVQSQAFF. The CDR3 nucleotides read TGTGCCAGCAGTTTAGTTCAGAGTCAAGCTTTCTTT.

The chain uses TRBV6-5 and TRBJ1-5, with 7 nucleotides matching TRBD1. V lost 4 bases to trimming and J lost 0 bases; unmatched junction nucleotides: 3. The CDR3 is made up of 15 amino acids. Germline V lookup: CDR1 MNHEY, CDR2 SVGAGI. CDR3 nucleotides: TGTGCCAGCAGTTTGACAGGGTATAGCAATCAGCCCCAGCATTTT. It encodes CASSLTGYSNQPQHF.

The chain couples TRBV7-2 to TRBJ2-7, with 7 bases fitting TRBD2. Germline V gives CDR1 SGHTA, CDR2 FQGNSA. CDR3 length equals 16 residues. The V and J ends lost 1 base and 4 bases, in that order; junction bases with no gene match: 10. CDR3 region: CASSLVAASGKYEQYF. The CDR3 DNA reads TGTGCCAGCAGCTTAGTTGCGGCTAGCGGAAAATACGAGCAGTACTTC.

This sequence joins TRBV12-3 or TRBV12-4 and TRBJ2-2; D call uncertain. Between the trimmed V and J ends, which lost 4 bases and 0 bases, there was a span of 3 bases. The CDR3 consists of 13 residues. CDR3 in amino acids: CASSSTNTGELFF. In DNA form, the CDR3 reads TGTGCCAGCAGTTCTACGAACACCGGGGAGCTGTTTTTT.

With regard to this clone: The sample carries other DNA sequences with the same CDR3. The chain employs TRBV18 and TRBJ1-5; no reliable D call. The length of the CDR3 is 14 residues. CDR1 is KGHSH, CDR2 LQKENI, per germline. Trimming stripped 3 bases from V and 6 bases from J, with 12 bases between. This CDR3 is CASSPDSLGQPQHF. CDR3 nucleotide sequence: TGTGCCAGCTCACCTGACTCCTTGGGTCAGCCCCAGCATTTT.

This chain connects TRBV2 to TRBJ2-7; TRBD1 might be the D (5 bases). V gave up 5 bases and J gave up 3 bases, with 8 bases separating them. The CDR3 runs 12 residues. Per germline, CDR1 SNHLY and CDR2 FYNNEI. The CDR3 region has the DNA TGTGCCAGCAGTTATAGGGGCTACGAGCAGTACTTC. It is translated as CASSYRGYEQYF.

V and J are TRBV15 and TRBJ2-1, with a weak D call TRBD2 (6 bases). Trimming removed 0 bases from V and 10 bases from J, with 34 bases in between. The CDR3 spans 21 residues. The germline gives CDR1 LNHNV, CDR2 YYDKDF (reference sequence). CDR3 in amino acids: CATSRDFSLLPRGKWELEQFF. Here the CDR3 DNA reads TGTGCCACCAGCAGAGATTTTTCCCTGCTCCCCCGGGGGAAATGGGAGCTCGAGCAGTTCTTC.